The present T cell receptor (beta chain) was sequenced within a study of blood T cells in healthy people across ages. Whole-study context: The template switching approach captured approximately one barcoded beta molecule for every two T cells. Study conclusions and caveats: Per-million-T-cell TCR beta diversity fell roughly linearly with age.

The germline CDR1 and CDR2 sequences are SGHDT and YYEEEE. The J segment lost 4 bases and the V segment lost 3 bases, leaving 8 bases of the junction unmatched. The CDR3 has 15 amino acids. A J-beta primer mix and a sample-barcoded 5' primer were used in a second PCR of roughly 7 to 12 cycles. A template-switch adaptor with 12 random nucleotides tagged each cDNA molecule. Each CDR3 protein is one row after TCRdb ran MiXCR on the 5' RACE reads. The profile shows 380,000 or so distinct CDR3 sequences, more than 45% of them singletons. Comments on this clonotype: Its antigen is unknown.

Per-sample PBMC isolation yielded at least 7 million cells. Input material: blood. The V call is TRBV5-6, the J call TRBJ1-1; 8 bases match TRBD1. This receptor was taken from a man aged 55 to 70 in good health. CDR3 loop: CASSWSGGGGTEAFF. The CDR3 coding sequence is TGTGCCAGCAGCTGGTCAGGGGGCGGAGGCACTGAAGCTTTCTTT.